Listed below are T cell receptor beta chains from one sample, sequenced in a study of shared clonotypes between healthy human individuals. Some clones are missing from TCRdb's copy, which holds only in-frame ones; the method was immunoSEQ multiplex PCR. The sample consists of fewer than 550,000 clones, almost 80% of them appearing once. The sequencing input was PBMCs. These receptor sequences come from a woman in her thirties or forties in good health. Some clones in this sample may be carry-over from other donors' samples. Both conserved end residues are part of each CDR3. The D gene is left open where the match is weak. Only some rows state a clone size, as once, few, many or a class for expanded clones.

j_gene	abundance	d_gene	v_gene	len	CDR3aa	CDR3nt
TRBJ2-4	few	TRBD2	TRBV27	15	CASSSGTSGKNIQYF	TGTGCCAGCAGTTCCGGGACTAGCGGAAAAAACATTCAGTACTTC
TRBJ1-4	NA	NA	TRBV7-3	16	CASSPAVGTTNEKLFF	TGTGCCAGCAGCCCTGCCGTAGGGACAACTAATGAAAAACTGTTTTTT
TRBJ2-7	NA	NA	TRBV5-5	13	CASSPPTGEGQYF	TGTGCCAGCAGCCCTCCGACGGGAGAGGGGCAGTACTTC
TRBJ2-7	once	NA	TRBV4-2	12	CASSQRREEQYF	TGTGCCAGCAGCCAACGTCGGGAGGAGCAGTACTTC
TRBJ1-2	NA	NA	TRBV28	16	CASSRFGPKANYGYTF	TGTGCCAGCAGTAGATTCGGACCGAAAGCTAACTATGGCTACACCTTC
TRBJ1-2	NA	TRBD1	TRBV28	14	CASSLTGSPYGYTF	TGTGCCAGCAGTTTGACAGGGAGTCCCTATGGCTACACCTTC
TRBJ2-3	NA	NA	TRBV10-3	14	CATSSQIVADTQYF	TGTGCCACTTCTTCTCAAATCGTTGCAGATACGCAGTATTTT
TRBJ2-5	once	NA	TRBV10-1	14	CASSESIRVETQYF	TGCGCCAGCAGTGAGTCGATCAGGGTAGAGACCCAGTACTTC
TRBJ2-1	NA	TRBD2	TRBV4-2	17	CASSQEAASGRLGEQFF	TGTGCCAGCAGCCAAGAGGCGGCTAGCGGGAGGTTGGGTGAGCAGTTCTTC
TRBJ2-7	NA	TRBD1	TRBV28	13	CASSSGQDHEQYF	TGTGCCAGCAGCTCGGGACAGGACCACGAGCAGTACTTC
TRBJ2-7	NA	NA	TRBV11-1	16	CASSPPGQAFTYEQYF	TGTGCCAGCAGCCCCCCGGGGCAGGCTTTCACCTACGAGCAGTACTTC
TRBJ1-4	NA	NA	TRBV19	12	CASRWGDEKLFF	TGTGCCAGTAGATGGGGGGATGAAAAACTGTTTTTT
TRBJ2-1	NA	TRBD2	TRBV7-3	14	CASSPGRAVDEQFF	TGTGCCAGCAGCCCTGGGAGGGCCGTAGATGAGCAGTTCTTC
TRBJ2-5	many	TRBD2	TRBV6-1	15	CASSEKAGGPETQYF	TGTGCCAGCAGTGAAAAAGCGGGAGGGCCTGAGACCCAGTACTTC
TRBJ2-2	NA	NA	TRBV19	14	CASSGSRNTGELFF	TGTGCCAGTAGTGGTAGCAGAAACACCGGGGAGCTGTTTTTT
TRBJ2-5	NA	NA	TRBV5-1	15	CASSLNPSGLETQYF	TGCGCCAGCAGCCTGAACCCCTCAGGGTTGGAGACCCAGTACTTC
TRBJ2-7	NA	NA	TRBV27	15	CASSTPGTHIYEQYF	TGTGCCAGCAGTACTCCCGGGACTCATATCTACGAGCAGTACTTC
TRBJ2-1	NA	TRBD2	TRBV7-2	13	CASSLVAGEKQFF	TGTGCCAGCAGCTTAGTGGCGGGAGAGAAGCAGTTCTTC
TRBJ1-5	few	NA	TRBV5-1	11	CASSLGQPQHF	TGCGCCAGCAGCTTGGGACAGCCCCAGCATTTT
TRBJ1-5	NA	TRBD1	TRBV19	14	CATGGTGRNQPQHF	TGTGCCACTGGCGGGACAGGGAGGAATCAGCCCCAGCATTTT
TRBJ2-2	NA	TRBD2	TRBV10-3	18	CAISEKVLAGANTGELFF	TGTGCCATCAGTGAGAAGGTACTAGCGGGAGCGAACACCGGGGAGCTGTTTTTT
TRBJ1-4	NA	TRBD1	TRBV28	16	CASSQITGGRREKLFF	TGTGCCAGCAGCCAAATTACAGGGGGTAGGAGGGAAAAACTGTTTTTT
TRBJ2-1	NA	NA	TRBV7-3	16	CASSLVGGTAFDEQFF	TGTGCCAGCAGCTTAGTTGGCGGGACGGCCTTCGATGAGCAGTTCTTC
TRBJ1-2	NA	TRBD1	TRBV6-5	13	CASRTGTVTGYTF	TGTGCCAGCAGGACCGGGACAGTGACTGGCTACACCTTC
TRBJ2-1	NA	TRBD1	TRBV11-1	17	CASSPFPRDRDYNEQFF	TGTGCCAGCAGCCCTTTTCCCCGGGACAGAGATTACAATGAGCAGTTCTTC
TRBJ2-2	NA	NA	TRBV7-3	16	CASSLTAGAYTGELFF	TGTGCCAGCAGCTTAACGGCAGGGGCGTACACCGGGGAGCTGTTTTTT
TRBJ1-1	NA	NA	TRBV29-1	11	CSVRRNTEAFF	TGCAGCGTTCGTAGGAACACTGAAGCTTTCTTT
TRBJ1-3	NA	NA	TRBV7-6	16	CASSLDAGWHGNTIYF	TGTGCCAGCAGCTTGGATGCGGGGTGGCATGGAAACACCATATATTTT
TRBJ2-7	NA	NA	TRBV19	15	CASSPQGPGSYEQYF	TGTGCCAGTAGTCCCCAGGGCCCCGGGTCCTACGAGCAGTACTTC
TRBJ2-5	NA	NA	TRBV5-1	14	CASQQVRSQETQYF	TGCGCCAGCCAACAGGTGCGGTCCCAAGAGACCCAGTACTTC
TRBJ2-3	NA	TRBD2	TRBV28	15	CASSLRGGGGDTQYF	TGTGCCAGCAGTTTACGGGGGGGCGGAGGAGATACGCAGTATTTT
TRBJ1-2	NA	NA	TRBV28	13	CASSQGFGYGYTF	TGTGCCAGCAGTCAGGGGTTTGGGTATGGCTACACCTTC
TRBJ1-5	NA	NA	TRBV28	18	CASSFMRDRLVWGQPQHF	TGTGCCAGCAGTTTTATGAGAGACCGACTTGTCTGGGGTCAGCCCCAGCATTTT
TRBJ2-5	many	NA	TRBV11-3	13	CASSLKQVGTQYF	TGTGCCAGCAGCTTAAAACAAGTGGGGACCCAGTACTTC
TRBJ1-2	many	NA	TRBV29-1	13	CSVEDSSVYGYTF	TGCAGCGTTGAAGATAGCTCCGTCTATGGCTACACCTTC
TRBJ2-3	NA	NA	TRBV21-1	19	CASSKDERGPGLAKDTQYF	TGTGCCAGCAGCAAAGATGAACGAGGTCCGGGACTAGCTAAAGATACGCAGTATTTT
TRBJ2-5	few	NA	TRBV7-2	13	CASSLGFSETQYF	TGTGCCAGCAGCTTAGGGTTCAGCGAGACCCAGTACTTC
TRBJ2-5	NA	TRBD1	TRBV19	15	CASSRPGQGGETQYF	TGTGCCAGTAGTAGGCCGGGACAGGGTGGAGAGACCCAGTACTTC
TRBJ2-3	NA	NA	TRBV7-9	15	CASSFGFGGTDTQYF	TGTGCCAGCAGCTTCGGGTTCGGGGGCACAGATACGCAGTATTTT
TRBJ2-7	NA	TRBD1	TRBV5-1	15	CASSLGWDSVYEQYF	TGCGCCAGCAGCTTGGGCTGGGACAGTGTCTACGAGCAGTACTTC